This T cell receptor (beta chain) was identified in a study of cytomegalovirus exposure and HLA in healthy donors. Study at large: From HLA-typed donors, an early data release held tens of millions of unique TCRs.

This PCR relied on a set of 60 Vbeta primers and 13 Jbeta primers. TCRdb's table, derived via immunoSEQ multiplex PCR, lists solely in-frame clones and lacks some. In the table there are more than 140,000 clones, over 60% of which are singletons. Everyone who donated was a healthy bone marrow donor. The receptor comes from a young woman in good health and CMV-seropositive. The sequenced sample consisted of PBMCs.

The CDR3 region has the DNA TGTGCCAGCAGTTACCAGAACACCGGGGAGCTGTTTTTT. It translates to CASSYQNTGELFF. The chain couples TRBV6-6 to TRBJ2-2; D ambiguous. CDR1 and CDR2 from the germline V gene are MNHNY and SVGAGI (reference sequence). Trimming left V 2 bases short and J 1 base short, with 2 bases between. There are 13 residues in the CDR3.